Listed below are T cell receptor beta chains from one sample, sequenced in a study of T-cell reconstitution after alpha-beta-depleted transplantation in children. Via MiXCR, TCRdb re-called the PCR reads, giving one row per CDR3 protein. The sample carries more than 40,000 distinct CDR3 sequences, 40% to 60% recorded once. Here the sequenced sample was peripheral blood, taken before TCRalphabeta/CD19-depleted stem cell transplant. The source of these receptors is a boy under three years old with SCID, due to receive a stem cell transplant. The CDR3 runs from the conserved cysteine through the conserved F or W. Not all rows give a size; the values are once, few, many and, for expanded clones, a class.

v_call: TRBV5-1; clone_size: many; cdr3_aa: CASSLDGQGAYGYTF
v_call: TRBV7-8; clone_size: few; cdr3_aa: CASSSGRGQPQHF
v_call: TRBV5-1; clone_size: -; cdr3_aa: CASSIQGANTGELFF
v_call: TRBV7-2; clone_size: many; cdr3_aa: CASSLNPPGYSNQPQHF
v_call: TRBV7-2; clone_size: few; cdr3_aa: CASSPGDRAEKLFF
v_call: TRBV5-6; clone_size: few; cdr3_aa: CASQLGTGQPQHF
v_call: TRBV5-1; clone_size: -; cdr3_aa: CASSLESVMDTQYF
v_call: TRBV5-1; clone_size: few; cdr3_aa: CASSLGPLSSYNEQFF
v_call: TRBV12-3/TRBV12-4; clone_size: -; cdr3_aa: CASRPSGGINEQFF
v_call: TRBV20-1; clone_size: few; cdr3_aa: CSADGLAGINEQFF
v_call: TRBV2; clone_size: few; cdr3_aa: CASTLLTGNQPQHF
v_call: TRBV20-1; clone_size: -; cdr3_aa: CSTYTYVTGDYTQYF
v_call: TRBV28; clone_size: few; cdr3_aa: CASSLPGESTEAFF
v_call: TRBV6-1; clone_size: medium-sized; cdr3_aa: CASSEGWVNGYTF
v_call: TRBV11-2; clone_size: -; cdr3_aa: CASSMGQLRNIQYF
v_call: TRBV10-3; clone_size: -; cdr3_aa: CAISDRGQTFTDTQYF
v_call: TRBV7-9; clone_size: -; cdr3_aa: CASSPHNEQFF
v_call: TRBV20-1; clone_size: -; cdr3_aa: CSARHLRMDSFSYEQYF
v_call: TRBV4-3; clone_size: once; cdr3_aa: CASSQAGELFF
v_call: TRBV5-8; clone_size: -; cdr3_aa: CASSRGQGPTGELFF
v_call: TRBV20-1; clone_size: -; cdr3_aa: CSASRVAYNEQFF
v_call: TRBV5-1; clone_size: -; cdr3_aa: CASSLASLAGGRDTQYF
v_call: TRBV6-2/TRBV6-3; clone_size: -; cdr3_aa: CASRLLGAGTSYNEQFF
v_call: TRBV24-1; clone_size: -; cdr3_aa: CATSDARLVVHEQYF
v_call: TRBV20-1; clone_size: -; cdr3_aa: CSARQVSYGYTF
v_call: TRBV28; clone_size: -; cdr3_aa: CASNTIGASYEQYF
v_call: TRBV7-8; clone_size: -; cdr3_aa: CASSRTRGRLGETQYF
v_call: TRBV3-1; clone_size: -; cdr3_aa: CASSPPQSNSPLHF